This T cell receptor (beta chain) came from a study of shared clonotypes between healthy human individuals. V was clipped by 3 bases and J by 5 bases; unmatched bases: 6. The CDR3 loop spans 15 amino acids. The germline gives CDR1 MDHEN, CDR2 SYDVKM. TCRdb keeps only in-frame clones here, not all; method: immunoSEQ multiplex PCR. The sample records about 2.1 million clones, roughly 95% being singletons. CD45RO negativity and positive selection for CCR7 defined naive CD8 cells, a population that excluded terminally differentiated effector memory CD45RA+ cells. The sequence was collected from a man aged 18 to 30 in good health. Some clones in this sample may be carry-over from other donors' samples. V gene TRBV28 combines with J gene TRBJ2-7, with TRBD2 matching 11 bases. The sequencing sample was made of naive CD8+ T cells from PBMCs. The CDR3 DNA sequence: TGTGCCAGCAGTTTCGTTAGCGGGAGGGTTCACGAGCAGTACTTC. Its translation is CASSFVSGRVHEQYF.